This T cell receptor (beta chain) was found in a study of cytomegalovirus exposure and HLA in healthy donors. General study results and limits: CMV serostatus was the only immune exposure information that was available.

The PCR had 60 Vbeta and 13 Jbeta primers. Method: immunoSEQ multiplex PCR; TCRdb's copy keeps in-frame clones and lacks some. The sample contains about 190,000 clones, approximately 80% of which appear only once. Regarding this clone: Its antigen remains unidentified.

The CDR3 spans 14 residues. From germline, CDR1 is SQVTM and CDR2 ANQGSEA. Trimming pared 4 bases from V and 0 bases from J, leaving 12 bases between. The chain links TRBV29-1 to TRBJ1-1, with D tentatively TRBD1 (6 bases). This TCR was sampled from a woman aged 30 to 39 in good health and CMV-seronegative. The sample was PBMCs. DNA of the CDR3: TGCAGCGTTGTAGACGGACAGTTGAACACTGAAGCTTTCTTT. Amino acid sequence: CSVVDGQLNTEAFF.